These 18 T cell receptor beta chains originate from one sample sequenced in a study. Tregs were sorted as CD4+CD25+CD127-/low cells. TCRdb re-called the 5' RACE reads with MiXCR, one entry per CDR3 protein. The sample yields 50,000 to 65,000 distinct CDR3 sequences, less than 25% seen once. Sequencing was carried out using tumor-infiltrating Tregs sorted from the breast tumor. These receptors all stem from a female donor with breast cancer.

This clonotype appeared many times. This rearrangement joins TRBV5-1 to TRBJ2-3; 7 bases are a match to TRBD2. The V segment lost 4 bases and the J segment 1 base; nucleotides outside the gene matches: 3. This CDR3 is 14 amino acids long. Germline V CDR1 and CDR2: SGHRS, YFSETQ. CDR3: CASSPGLGTDTQYF. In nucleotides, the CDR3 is TGCGCCAGCAGCCCTGGACTAGGCACAGATACGCAGTATTTT.

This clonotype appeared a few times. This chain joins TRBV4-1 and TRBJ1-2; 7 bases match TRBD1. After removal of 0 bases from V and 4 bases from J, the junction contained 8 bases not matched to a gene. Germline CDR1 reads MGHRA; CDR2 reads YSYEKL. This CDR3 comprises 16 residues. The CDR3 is CASSQDPGGAIYGYTF. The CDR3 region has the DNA TGCGCCAGCAGCCAAGACCCAGGGGGGGCCATCTATGGCTACACCTTC.

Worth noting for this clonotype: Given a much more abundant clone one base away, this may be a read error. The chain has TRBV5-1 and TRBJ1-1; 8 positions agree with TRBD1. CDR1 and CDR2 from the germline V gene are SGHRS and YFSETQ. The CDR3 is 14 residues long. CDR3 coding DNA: TGCTCCAGCAGGCGACAGGGGAGTCACACTGAAGCTTTCTTT. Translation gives CSSRRQGSHTEAFF.

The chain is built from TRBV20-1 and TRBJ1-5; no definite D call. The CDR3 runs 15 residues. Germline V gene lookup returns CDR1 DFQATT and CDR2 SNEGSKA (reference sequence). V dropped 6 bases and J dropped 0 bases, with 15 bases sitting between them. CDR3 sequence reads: CSASGSTYSNQPQHF. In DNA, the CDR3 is TGCAGTGCGTCGGGATCGACTTATAGCAATCAGCCCCAGCATTTT.

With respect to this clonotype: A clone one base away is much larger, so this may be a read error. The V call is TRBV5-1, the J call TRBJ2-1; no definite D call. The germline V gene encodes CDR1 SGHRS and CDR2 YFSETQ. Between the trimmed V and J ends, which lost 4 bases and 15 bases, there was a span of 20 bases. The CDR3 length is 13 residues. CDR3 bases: TGCGCCAGCAGCCCTCAAGACCAAACCTTTCGGTTCTTC. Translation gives CASSPQDQTFRFF.

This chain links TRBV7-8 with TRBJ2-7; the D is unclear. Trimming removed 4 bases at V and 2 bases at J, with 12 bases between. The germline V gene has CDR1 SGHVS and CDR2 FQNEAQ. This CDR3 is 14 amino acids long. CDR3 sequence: CASSSQRRAYEQYF. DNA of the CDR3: TGTGCCAGCAGCTCCCAGAGGCGTGCCTACGAGCAGTACTTC.

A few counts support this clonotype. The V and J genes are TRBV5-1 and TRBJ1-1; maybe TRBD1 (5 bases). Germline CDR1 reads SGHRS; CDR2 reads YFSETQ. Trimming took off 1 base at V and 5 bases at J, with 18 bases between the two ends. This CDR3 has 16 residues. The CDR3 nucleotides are TGCGCCAGCAGCTTGTCAATTGCAGGCCGGGGGACTGAAGCTTTCTTT. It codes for CASSLSIAGRGTEAFF.

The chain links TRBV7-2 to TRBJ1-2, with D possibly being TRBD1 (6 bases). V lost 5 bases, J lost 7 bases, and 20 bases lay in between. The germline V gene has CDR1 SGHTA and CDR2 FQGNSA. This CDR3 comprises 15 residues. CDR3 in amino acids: CASSPGGDKGIGYTF. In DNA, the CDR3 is TGTGCCAGCAGCCCCGGCGGGGACAAAGGTATTGGCTACACCTTC.

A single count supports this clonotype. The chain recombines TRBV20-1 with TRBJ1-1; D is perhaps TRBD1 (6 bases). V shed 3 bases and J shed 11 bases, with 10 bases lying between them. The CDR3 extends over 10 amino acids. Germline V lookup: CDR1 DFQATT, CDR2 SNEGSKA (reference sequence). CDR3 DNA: TGCAGTGCTAGGGACAGACGGGCTTTCTTT. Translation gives CSARDRRAFF.

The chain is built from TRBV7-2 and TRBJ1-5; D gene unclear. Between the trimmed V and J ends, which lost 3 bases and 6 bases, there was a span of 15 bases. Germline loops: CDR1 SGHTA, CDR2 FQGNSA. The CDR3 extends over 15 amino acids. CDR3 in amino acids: CASSLYSLAGQPQHF. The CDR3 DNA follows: TGTGCCAGCAGCTTGTACAGTCTGGCCGGTCAGCCCCAGCATTTT.

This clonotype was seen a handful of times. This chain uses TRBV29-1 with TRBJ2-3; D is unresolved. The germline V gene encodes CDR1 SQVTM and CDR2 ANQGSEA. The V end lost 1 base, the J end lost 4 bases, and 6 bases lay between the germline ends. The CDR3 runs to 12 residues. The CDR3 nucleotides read TGCAGCGTTGAAGTGGGGTCAGATACGCAGTATTTT. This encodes CSVEVGSDTQYF.

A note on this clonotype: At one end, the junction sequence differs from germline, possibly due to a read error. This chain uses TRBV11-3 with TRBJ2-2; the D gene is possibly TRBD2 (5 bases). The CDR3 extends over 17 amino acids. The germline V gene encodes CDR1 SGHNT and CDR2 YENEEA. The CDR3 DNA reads TGTTCCAGCAGCTTAGAAGCATCTAGCCACCTCACCGGGGAGCTGTTTTTT. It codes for CSSSLEASSHLTGELFF.

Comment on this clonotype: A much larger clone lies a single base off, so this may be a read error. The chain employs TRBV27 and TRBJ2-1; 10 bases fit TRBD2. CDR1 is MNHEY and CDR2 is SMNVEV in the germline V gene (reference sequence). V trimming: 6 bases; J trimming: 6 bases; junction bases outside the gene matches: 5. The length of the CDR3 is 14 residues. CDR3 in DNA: TGTGCCAGCAGGCCGGGACTAGCGTGCAATGAGCAGTTCTTC. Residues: CASRPGLACNEQFF.

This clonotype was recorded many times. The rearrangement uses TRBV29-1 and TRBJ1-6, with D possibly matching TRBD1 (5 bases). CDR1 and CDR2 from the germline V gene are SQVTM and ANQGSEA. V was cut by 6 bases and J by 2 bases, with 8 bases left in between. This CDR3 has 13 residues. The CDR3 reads CSVRGTYNSPLHF. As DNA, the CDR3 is TGCAGCGTGCGGGGCACCTATAATTCACCCCTCCACTTT.

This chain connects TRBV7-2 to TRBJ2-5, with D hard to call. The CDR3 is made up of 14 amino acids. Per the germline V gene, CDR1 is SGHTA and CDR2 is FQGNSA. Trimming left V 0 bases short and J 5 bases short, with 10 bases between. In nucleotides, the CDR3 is TGTGCCAGCAGCTTAGCTTCGGGCGAGGAGACCCAGTACTTC. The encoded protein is CASSLASGEETQYF.

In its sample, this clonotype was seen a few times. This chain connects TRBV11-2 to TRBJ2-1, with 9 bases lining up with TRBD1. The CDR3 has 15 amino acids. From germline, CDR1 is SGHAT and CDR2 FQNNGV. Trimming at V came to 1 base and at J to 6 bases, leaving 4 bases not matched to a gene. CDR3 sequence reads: CASSLVQGAVNEQFF. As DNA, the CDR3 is TGTGCCAGCAGCTTAGTACAGGGGGCCGTCAATGAGCAGTTCTTC.

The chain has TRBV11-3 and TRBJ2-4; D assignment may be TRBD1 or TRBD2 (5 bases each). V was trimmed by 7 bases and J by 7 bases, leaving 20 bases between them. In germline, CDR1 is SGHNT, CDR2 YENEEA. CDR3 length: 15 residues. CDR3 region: CASTGWGTQGNIQYF. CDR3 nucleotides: TGTGCCAGCACCGGTTGGGGGACCCAAGGGAACATTCAGTACTTC.

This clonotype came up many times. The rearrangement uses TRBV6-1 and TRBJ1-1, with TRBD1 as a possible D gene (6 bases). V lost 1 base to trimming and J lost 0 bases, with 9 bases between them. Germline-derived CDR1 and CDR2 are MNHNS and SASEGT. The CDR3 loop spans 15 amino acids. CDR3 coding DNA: TGTGCCAGCAGTGAAGAGCACAGGGTGAACACTGAAGCTTTCTTT. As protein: CASSEEHRVNTEAFF.